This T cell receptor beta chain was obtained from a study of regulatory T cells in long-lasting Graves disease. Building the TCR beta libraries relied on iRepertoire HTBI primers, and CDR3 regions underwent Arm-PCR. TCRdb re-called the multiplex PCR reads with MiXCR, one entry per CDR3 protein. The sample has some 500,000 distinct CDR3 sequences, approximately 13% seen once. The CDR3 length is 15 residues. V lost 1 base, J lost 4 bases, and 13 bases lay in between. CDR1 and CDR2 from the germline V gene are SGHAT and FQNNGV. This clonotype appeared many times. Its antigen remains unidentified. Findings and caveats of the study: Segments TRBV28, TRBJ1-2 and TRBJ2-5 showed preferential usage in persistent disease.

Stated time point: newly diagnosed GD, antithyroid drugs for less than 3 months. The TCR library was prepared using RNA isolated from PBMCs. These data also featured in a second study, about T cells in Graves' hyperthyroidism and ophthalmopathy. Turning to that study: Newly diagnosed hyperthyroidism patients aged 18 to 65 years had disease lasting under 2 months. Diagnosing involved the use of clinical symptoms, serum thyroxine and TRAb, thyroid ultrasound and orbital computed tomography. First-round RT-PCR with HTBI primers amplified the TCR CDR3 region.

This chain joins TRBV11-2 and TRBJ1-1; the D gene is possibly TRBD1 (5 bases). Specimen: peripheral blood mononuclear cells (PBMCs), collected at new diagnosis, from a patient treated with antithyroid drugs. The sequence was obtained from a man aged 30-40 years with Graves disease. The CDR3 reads CASSLVEGTGTEAFF. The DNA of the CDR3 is TGTGCCAGCAGCTTAGTCGAGGGGACGGGCACTGAAGCTTTCTTT.